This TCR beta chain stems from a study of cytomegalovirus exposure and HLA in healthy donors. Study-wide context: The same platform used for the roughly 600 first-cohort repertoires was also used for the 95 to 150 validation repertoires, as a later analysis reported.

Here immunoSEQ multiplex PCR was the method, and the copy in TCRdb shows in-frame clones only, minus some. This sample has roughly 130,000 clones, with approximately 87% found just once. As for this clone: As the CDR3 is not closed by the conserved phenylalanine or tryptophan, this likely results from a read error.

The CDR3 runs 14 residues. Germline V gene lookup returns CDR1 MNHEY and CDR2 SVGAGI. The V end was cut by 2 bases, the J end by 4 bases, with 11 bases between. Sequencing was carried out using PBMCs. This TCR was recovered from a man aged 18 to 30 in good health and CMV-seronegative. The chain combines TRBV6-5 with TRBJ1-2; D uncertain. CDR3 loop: CASSYGRGVYGYTS. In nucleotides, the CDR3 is TGTGCCAGCAGTTACGGACGGGGAGTCTATGGCTACACCTCC.